This T cell receptor (beta chain) was documented in a study of blood T cell repertoires in COVID-19. Background on the study: The origin of the acute and convalescent COVID-19 samples was the United States, Italy and Spain. Sources were T cells, B-cell-depleted T cells, or PBMCs; the material itself was cDNA or gDNA.

V shed 6 bases and J 4 bases; nucleotides not matched to a gene: 14. This CDR3 spans 16 amino acids. CDR1 and CDR2 (germline): SGHNT, YYREEE (reference sequence). Original handling: Reference gene primer amplification yielded estimated nucleated cell counts. Data came from immunoSEQ multiplex PCR; TCRdb stores just in-frame clones and leaves some out. V and J calls plus clone size are reproduced from that table; the DNA served to infer D and trimming. Of around 77,000 clones in the sample, over 60% were seen once. The source is a woman older than 75 with active or convalescent COVID-19. This rearrangement joins TRBV5-4 to TRBJ1-2; 8 nucleotides match TRBD1. Sequencing was performed on peripheral blood. In nucleotides, the CDR3 is TGTGCCAGCAAGGAGGCTTCCAGGGGGCTTAGCTATGGCTACACCTTC. It yields the protein CASKEASRGLSYGYTF.